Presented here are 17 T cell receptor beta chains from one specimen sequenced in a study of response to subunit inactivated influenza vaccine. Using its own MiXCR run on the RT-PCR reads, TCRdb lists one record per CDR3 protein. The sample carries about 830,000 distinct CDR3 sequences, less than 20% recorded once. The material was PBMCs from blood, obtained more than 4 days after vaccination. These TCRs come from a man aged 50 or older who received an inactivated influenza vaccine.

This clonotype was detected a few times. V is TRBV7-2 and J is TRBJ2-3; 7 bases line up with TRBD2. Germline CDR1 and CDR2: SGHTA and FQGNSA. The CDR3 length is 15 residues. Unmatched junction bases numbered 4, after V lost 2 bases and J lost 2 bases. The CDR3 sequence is CASSLRAGNTDTQYF. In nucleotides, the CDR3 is TGTGCCAGCAGCTTAAGAGCGGGGAACACAGATACGCAGTATTTT.

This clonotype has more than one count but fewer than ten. CDR3 region: CASSRTRGQETQYF. CDR3 nucleotide sequence: TGTGCCAGCAGTCGAACTAGGGGGCAAGAGACCCAGTACTTC. V and J are TRBV12-3 or TRBV12-4 and TRBJ2-5; the D gene is possibly TRBD1 (6 bases). V was shortened by 5 bases and J by 2 bases, with 12 bases between the two germline ends. The CDR3 sequence is 14 residues long.

The CDR3 bases are TGTGCCAGCAGTTTACTGCAGGGCCCCGAGCAGTTCTTC. It encodes CASSLLQGPEQFF. The V and J genes are TRBV12-3 or TRBV12-4 and TRBJ2-1; D possibly corresponds to TRBD1 (5 bases). V dropped 2 bases and J dropped 10 bases, with 12 bases sitting between them. The CDR3 contains 13 residues.

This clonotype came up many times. DNA of the CDR3: TGTGCCAGCTCACCAAGGGGGAACACTGAAGCTTTCTTT. As protein: CASSPRGNTEAFF. The gene calls are TRBV18 and TRBJ1-1; a weak D match, TRBD1 (5 bases). This CDR3 is built from 13 residues. The germline V gene has CDR1 KGHSH and CDR2 LQKENI. Trimming pared 2 bases from V and 1 base from J, leaving 5 bases between. Based on the CDR3 plus reference TRBV18 and TRBJ1-1, the full variable domain is NAGVMQNPRHLVRRRGQEARLRCSPMKGHSHVYWYRQLPEEGLKFMVYLQKENIIDESGMPKERFSAEFPKEGPSILRIQQVVRGDSAAYFCASSPRGNTEAFFGQGTRLTVV.

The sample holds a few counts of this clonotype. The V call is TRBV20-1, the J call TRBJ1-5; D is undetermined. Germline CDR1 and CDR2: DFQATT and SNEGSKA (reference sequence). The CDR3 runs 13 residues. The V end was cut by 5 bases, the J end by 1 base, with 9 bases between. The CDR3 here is CSASLTSNQPQHF. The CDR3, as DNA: TGCAGTGCTTCTTTGACAAGCAATCAGCCCCAGCATTTT.

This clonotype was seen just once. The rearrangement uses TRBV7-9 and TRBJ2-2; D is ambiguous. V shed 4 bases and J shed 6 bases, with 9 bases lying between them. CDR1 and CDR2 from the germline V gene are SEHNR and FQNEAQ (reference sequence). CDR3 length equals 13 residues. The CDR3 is CASSYDYPGELFF. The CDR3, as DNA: TGTGCCAGCAGCTACGATTACCCCGGGGAGCTGTTTTTT.

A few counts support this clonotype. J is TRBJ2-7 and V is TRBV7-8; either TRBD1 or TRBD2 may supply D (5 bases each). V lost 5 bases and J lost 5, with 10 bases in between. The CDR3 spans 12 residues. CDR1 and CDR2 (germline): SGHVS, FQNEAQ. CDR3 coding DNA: TGTGCCAGCAGCATAGGGACGAACGAGCAGTACTTC. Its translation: CASSIGTNEQYF.

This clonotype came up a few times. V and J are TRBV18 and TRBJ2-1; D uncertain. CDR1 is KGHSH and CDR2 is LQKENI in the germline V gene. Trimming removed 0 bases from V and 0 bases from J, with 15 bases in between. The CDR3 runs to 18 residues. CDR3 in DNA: TGTGCCAGCTCACCACCTATCAACAGACTTACCTCCTACAATGAGCAGTTCTTC. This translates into CASSPPINRLTSYNEQFF.

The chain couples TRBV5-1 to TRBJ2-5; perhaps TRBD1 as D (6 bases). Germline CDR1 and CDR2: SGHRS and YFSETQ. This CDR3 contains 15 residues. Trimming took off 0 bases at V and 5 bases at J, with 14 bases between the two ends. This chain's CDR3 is CASSLAAGARETQYF. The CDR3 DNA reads TGCGCCAGCAGCTTGGCAGCAGGGGCCCGGGAGACCCAGTACTTC. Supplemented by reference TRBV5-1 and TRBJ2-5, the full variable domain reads KAGVTQTPRYLIKTRGQQVTLSCSPISGHRSVSWYQQTPGQGLQFLFEYFSETQRNKGNFPGRFSGRQFSNSRSEMNVSTLELGDSALYLCASSLAAGARETQYFGPGTRLLVL.

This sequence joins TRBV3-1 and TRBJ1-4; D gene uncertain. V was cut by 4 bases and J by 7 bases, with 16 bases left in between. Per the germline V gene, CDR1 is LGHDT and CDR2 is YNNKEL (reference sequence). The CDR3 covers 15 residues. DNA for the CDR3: TGTGCCAGCAGCCGAACGGGTGGAAGGAGTGAAAAACTGTTTTTT. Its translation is CASSRTGGRSEKLFF.

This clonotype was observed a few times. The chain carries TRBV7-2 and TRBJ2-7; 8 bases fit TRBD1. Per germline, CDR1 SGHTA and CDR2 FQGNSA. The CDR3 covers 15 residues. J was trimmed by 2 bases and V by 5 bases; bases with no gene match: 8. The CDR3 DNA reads TGTGCCAGCAGCCTGGGGACAGGCCCAACCTACGAGCAGTACTTC. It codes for CASSLGTGPTYEQYF. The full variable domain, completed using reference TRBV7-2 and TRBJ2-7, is GAGVSQSPSNKVTEKGKDVELRCDPISGHTALYWYRQSLGQGLEFLIYFQGNSAPDKSGLPSDRFSAERTGGSVSTLTIQRTQQEDSAVYLCASSLGTGPTYEQYFGPGTRLTVT.

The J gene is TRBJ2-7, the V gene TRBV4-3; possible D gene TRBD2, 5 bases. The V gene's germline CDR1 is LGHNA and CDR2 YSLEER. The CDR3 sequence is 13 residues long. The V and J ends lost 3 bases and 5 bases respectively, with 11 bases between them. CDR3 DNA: TGCGCCAGCAGCCATCTAGCCTGGGACGAGCAGTACTTC. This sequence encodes CASSHLAWDEQYF.

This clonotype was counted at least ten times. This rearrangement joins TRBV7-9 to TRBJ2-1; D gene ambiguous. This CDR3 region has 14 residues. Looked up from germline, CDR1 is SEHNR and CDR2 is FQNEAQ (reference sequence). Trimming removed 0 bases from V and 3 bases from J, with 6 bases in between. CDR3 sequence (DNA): TGTGCCAGCAGCTTAGCGGAGCTCTACAATGAGCAGTTCTTC. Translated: CASSLAELYNEQFF.

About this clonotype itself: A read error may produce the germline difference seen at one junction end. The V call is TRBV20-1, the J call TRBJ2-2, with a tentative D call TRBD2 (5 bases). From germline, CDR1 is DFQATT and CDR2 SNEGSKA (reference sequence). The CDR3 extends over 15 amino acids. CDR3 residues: CSARDWESATRELFF. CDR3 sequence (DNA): TGCAGTGCTAGAGATTGGGAGTCGGCCACCAGGGAGCTGTTTTTT.

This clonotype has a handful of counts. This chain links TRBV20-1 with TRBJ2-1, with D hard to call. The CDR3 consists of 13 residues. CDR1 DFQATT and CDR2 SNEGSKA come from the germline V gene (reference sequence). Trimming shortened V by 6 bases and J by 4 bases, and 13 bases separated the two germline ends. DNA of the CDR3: TGCAGTGCCCCCCGTGGGGATTACAATGAGCAGTTCTTC. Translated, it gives CSAPRGDYNEQFF.

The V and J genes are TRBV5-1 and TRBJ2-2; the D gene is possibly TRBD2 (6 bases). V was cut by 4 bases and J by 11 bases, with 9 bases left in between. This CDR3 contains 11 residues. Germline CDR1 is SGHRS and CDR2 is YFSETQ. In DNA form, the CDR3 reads TGCGCCAGCAGCACCGGGACTGAGCTGTTTTTT. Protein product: CASSTGTELFF.

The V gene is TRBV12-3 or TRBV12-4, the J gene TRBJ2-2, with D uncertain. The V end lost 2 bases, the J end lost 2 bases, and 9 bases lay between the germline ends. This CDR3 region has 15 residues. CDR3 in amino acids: CASSLMSSNTGELFF. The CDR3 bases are TGTGCCAGCAGTTTAATGAGCTCAAACACCGGGGAGCTGTTTTTT.